These 25 T cell receptor beta chains share one sample of origin, sequenced in a study of Ad26.COV2.S vaccination and SARS-CoV-2 variants. TCRdb's table, derived via immunoSEQ multiplex PCR, lists solely in-frame clones and lacks some. In the table there are hundreds of thousands of clones, around 82% of which are singletons. Sample treatment: 15 to 20 received Ad26.COV2.S at low or high dose, single or two shots; 5 received placebo; per-sample allocation not given. After the first vaccine or placebo injection, samples were drawn on day 63. Sequenced here: peripheral blood, sampled in a trial of Ad26.COV2.S vaccine versus placebo. The receptors here all came from a person aged 18-65 years who received the Ad26.COV2.S COVID-19 vaccine or a placebo.

The chain joins TRBV18 to TRBJ1-2; D not resolved. V was clipped by 3 bases and J by 4 bases, with 6 bases between them. Germline CDR1 and CDR2: KGHSH and LQKENI. The CDR3 is 12 amino acids. CDR3 nucleotide sequence: TGTGCCAGCTCACCCGACCTCTATGGCTACACCTTC. Protein sequence: CASSPDLYGYTF.

The V call is TRBV5-1, the J call TRBJ2-7; weak D call: TRBD1 (6 bases). CDR3 length: 15 amino acids. Germline-derived CDR1 and CDR2 are SGHRS and YFSETQ. Trimming removed 4 bases at V and 1 base at J, with 15 bases between. CDR3 coding DNA: TGCGCCAGCAGCGCGTCCAGGGGATTGTCCTACGAGCAGTACTTC. As protein: CASSASRGLSYEQYF.

The V and J genes are TRBV6-2 or TRBV6-3 and TRBJ2-7, with 9 bases identical to TRBD1. Trimming at V came to 5 bases and at J to 3 bases, leaving 11 bases not matched to a gene. Germline CDR1 reads MNHEY; CDR2 reads SVGEGT. The CDR3 has 16 amino acids. This CDR3 reads CASSRGRDRDLYEQYF. CDR3 DNA: TGTGCCAGCAGTCGTGGCCGGGACAGGGATCTCTACGAGCAGTACTTC.

In this sample, this clone turned up once. The CDR3 protein is CASSFSGVGYTF. CDR3 nucleotide sequence: TGCGCCAGCAGCTTTTCAGGGGTCGGCTACACCTTC. The chain employs TRBV5-1 and TRBJ1-2; possible D gene TRBD1, 6 bases. CDR1 and CDR2 from the germline V gene are SGHRS and YFSETQ. V was clipped by 2 bases and J by 8 bases, with 10 bases between them. CDR3 length: 12 residues.

The chain joins TRBV11-3 to TRBJ2-3, with TRBD2 matching 8 bases. The V gene end was trimmed by 0 bases and the J gene end by 0 bases; junction bases not matched to a gene: 8. The CDR3 covers 18 residues. Per germline, CDR1 SGHNT and CDR2 YENEEA. As DNA, the CDR3 is TGTGCCAGCAGCTTAGAGCCCCCTCTAGCGGGTAGCACAGATACGCAGTATTTT. Translated, it gives CASSLEPPLAGSTDTQYF.

CDR3 amino acids: CASSLVQYGELFF. Here the CDR3 DNA reads TGTGCCAGCAGCTTAGTTCAATACGGGGAGCTGTTTTTT. The V call is TRBV11-3, the J call TRBJ2-2, with D uncertain. Germline CDR1 reads SGHNT; CDR2 reads YENEEA. V was shortened by 1 base and J by 7 bases, with 7 bases between the two germline ends. CDR3 size: 13 residues.

The rearrangement uses TRBV6-5 and TRBJ1-2; no firm D call. The CDR3 is 13 amino acids. Germline loops: CDR1 MNHEY, CDR2 SVGAGI. Trimming left V 4 bases short and J 8 bases short, with 14 bases between. CDR3 amino acids: CASSSPHGRGYTF. The CDR3 DNA sequence: TGTGCCAGCAGTTCTCCACATGGACGAGGCTACACCTTC.

The CDR3 DNA reads TGTGCCAGCAGCCCTCCAGGGGTCGGAAACACCATATATTTT. Its protein product is CASSPPGVGNTIYF. V gene TRBV5-6 combines with J gene TRBJ1-3, with a tentative D call TRBD1 (6 bases). V was clipped by 4 bases and J by 4 bases, with 12 bases between them. The CDR3 covers 14 residues. CDR1 is SGHDT, CDR2 YYEEEE, per germline.

This clone was counted at least ten times. V is TRBV12-3 or TRBV12-4 and J is TRBJ2-2; D remains unclear. Trimming took off 5 bases at V and 6 bases at J, with 10 bases between the two ends. The CDR3 extends over 13 amino acids. CDR3 DNA sequence: TGTGCCAGCAGTGAAACAAGGGCCGGGGAGCTGTTTTTT. Residues: CASSETRAGELFF.

The DNA for the CDR3 is TGTGCCAGCAGCCCCAGGTTAGAGACCCAGTACTTC. As protein: CASSPRLETQYF. J is TRBJ2-5 and V is TRBV12-3 or TRBV12-4; the D is unclear. V lost 6 bases and J lost 4, with 9 bases in between. This CDR3 comprises 12 residues.

CDR3 nucleotides: TGTGCCAGCACCCATCCGGGAATAAACTATGGCTACACCTTC. It specifies CASTHPGINYGYTF. This chain uses TRBV6-5 with TRBJ1-2, with D unclear. Germline loops: CDR1 MNHEY, CDR2 SVGAGI. CDR3 length: 14 residues. With 7 bases removed from V and 2 bases from J, the gap between germline ends came to 14 bases.

This rearrangement joins TRBV11-3 to TRBJ2-3; no firm D call. Germline lookup yields CDR1 SGHNT and CDR2 YENEEA. V lost 3 bases to trimming and J lost 5 bases, with 3 bases between them. The CDR3 length is 11 residues. CDR3 amino acids: CASSLKDTQYF. Written as DNA, the CDR3 is TGTGCCAGCAGCTTGAAAGATACGCAGTATTTT.

V gene TRBV7-2 combines with J gene TRBJ2-7, with D perhaps assigned TRBD1 or TRBD2 (6 bases each). CDR1 and CDR2 (germline): SGHTA, FQGNSA. Trimming cost V 1 base and J 5 bases, with 15 bases left between them. The CDR3 covers 15 residues. CDR3 protein: CASSLGGGNFDEQYF. The CDR3 coding sequence is TGTGCCAGCAGCTTAGGAGGGGGGAACTTTGACGAGCAGTACTTC.

The chain recombines TRBV10-1 with TRBJ2-1; 9 nucleotides line up with TRBD2. Germline values: CDR1 WNHNN, CDR2 SYGVQD (reference sequence). V dropped 0 bases and J dropped 6; count of bases not matched to a gene: 9. This CDR3 has 17 residues. CDR3 sequence (DNA): TGCGCCAGCAGTGAGTCCCGGGGCGGGAGGGCCTTCAATGAGCAGTTCTTC. This encodes CASSESRGGRAFNEQFF.

V gene TRBV25-1 combines with J gene TRBJ2-1; D uncertain. Germline CDR1 is MGHDK and CDR2 is SYGVNS. The CDR3 is 14 residues long. Trimming removed 3 bases from V and 5 bases from J, with 11 bases in between. In DNA form, the CDR3 reads TGTGCCAGCAGTGATCTTGACCAGAACAATGAGCAGTTCTTC. Translated, it gives CASSDLDQNNEQFF.

CDR3 bases: TGTGCCAGCAGCCCCTACCCTTTGGTCCCCTTGACCCAGGGACTTAGGGCCGGGGAGCTGTTTTTT. Amino acids: CASSPYPLVPLTQGLRAGELFF. This chain links TRBV7-3 with TRBJ2-2; a weak D match, TRBD2 (6 bases). CDR1 is SGHTA, CDR2 FQGTGA, per germline. The CDR3 totals 22 residues. V was pared by 5 bases and J by 6 bases, with 37 bases between. Drawing the rest from reference TRBV7-3 and TRBJ2-2, the complete variable domain is GAGVSQTPSNKVTEKGKYVELRCDPISGHTALYWYRQSLGQGPEFLIYFQGTGAADDSGLPNDRFFAVRPEGSVSTLKIQRTERGDSAVYLCASSPYPLVPLTQGLRAGELFFGEGSRLTVL.

CDR3 sequence reads: CASSLEGGQPQHF. Here the CDR3 DNA reads TGTGCCAGCAGCTTAGAAGGAGGTCAGCCCCAGCATTTT. J is TRBJ1-5 and V is TRBV7-3; D is unresolved. V was trimmed by 2 bases and J by 6 bases, leaving 8 bases between them. This CDR3 spans 13 amino acids. CDR1 is SGHTA, CDR2 FQGTGA, per germline.

This rearrangement joins TRBV9 to TRBJ2-6; 12 positions agree with TRBD2. The CDR3 contains 18 residues. The germline V gene encodes CDR1 SGDLS and CDR2 YYNGEE. J gave up 0 bases and V 2 bases, and 3 bases lay outside the gene matches. The CDR3 here is CASSVSLAGGSGANVLTF. The CDR3 DNA reads as TGTGCCAGCAGCGTCTCACTAGCGGGGGGCTCTGGGGCCAACGTCCTGACTTTC.

The table lists this clone with a few counts. This sequence joins TRBV4-2 and TRBJ2-5; D uncertain. The CDR3 runs 14 residues. Between the trimmed V and J ends, which lost 7 bases and 5 bases, there was a span of 17 bases. The germline CDR1 and CDR2 sequences are LGHNA and YNFKEQ. CDR3 bases: TGTGCCAGCACCACCGGCAACAAACCGGAGACCCAGTACTTC. Protein: CASTTGNKPETQYF.

J is TRBJ1-2 and V is TRBV6-5; no clear D. The germline V gene has CDR1 MNHEY and CDR2 SVGAGI. CDR3 length equals 12 residues. The germline V and J ends were trimmed by 6 bases and 8 bases, with 13 bases remaining between them. CDR3 sequence reads: CASSGRTGGYTF. The CDR3 nucleotides read TGTGCCAGCAGCGGGAGGACGGGGGGCTACACCTTC.

This clone was recorded at least ten times. The chain recombines TRBV18 with TRBJ1-5, with a tentative D call TRBD1 (5 bases). CDR3 length: 14 residues. From germline, CDR1 is KGHSH and CDR2 LQKENI. Trimming removed 3 bases at V and 4 bases at J, with 10 bases between. The CDR3 reads CASSPSRVNQPQHF. CDR3 bases: TGTGCCAGCTCACCTTCCAGGGTAAATCAGCCCCAGCATTTT.

The chain employs TRBV15 and TRBJ1-6; 8 bases are shared with TRBD1. CDR3 length: 16 amino acids. Germline loops: CDR1 LNHNV, CDR2 YYDKDF (reference sequence). The ends lost 0 bases at V and 10 bases at J; junction bases unmatched: 8. The CDR3 loop is CATSRDLAGGRSPLHF. DNA of the CDR3: TGTGCCACCAGCAGAGATCTAGCAGGGGGCAGATCACCCCTCCACTTT.

This clone has more than one count but fewer than ten. The rearrangement links TRBV9 to TRBJ1-3; weak D call: TRBD1 (5 bases). Between the trimmed V and J ends, which lost 0 bases and 3 bases, there was a span of 10 bases. Germline values: CDR1 SGDLS, CDR2 YYNGEE. The CDR3 totals 15 residues. CDR3 sequence reads: CASSVDGAFGNTIYF. DNA for the CDR3: TGTGCCAGCAGCGTAGACGGGGCGTTTGGAAACACCATATATTTT.

The chain employs TRBV24-1 and TRBJ1-5; the D gene is possibly TRBD1 (6 bases). The CDR3 has 12 amino acids. Trimming took off 6 bases at V and 8 bases at J, with 10 bases between the two ends. Germline V gene sequence: CDR1 KGHDR, CDR2 SFDVKD. The CDR3 DNA is TGTGCCACCAGTACAGGGCTTGAGCCCCAGCATTTT. Amino acid sequence: CATSTGLEPQHF.

The chain has TRBV4-1 and TRBJ2-6; weak D call: TRBD1 (5 bases). Trimming took 2 bases from V and 4 from J, leaving 9 bases between them. CDR1 and CDR2 from the germline V gene are MGHRA and YSYEKL. The CDR3 is 15 residues long. The CDR3 region is CASSQLGPGANVLTF. The CDR3 DNA is TGCGCCAGCAGCCAACTGGGGCCCGGGGCCAACGTCCTGACTTTC.